The sequence of this TCR beta chain was determined in a study of blood T cell repertoires in COVID-19. A few counts support this clone. Some clones are missing from TCRdb's copy, which holds only in-frame ones; the method was immunoSEQ multiplex PCR. The sample comprises 150,000 to 200,000 clones, around 79% of which are singletons, and approximately 12% rests with the top ten. The germline V and J ends were trimmed by 4 bases and 5 bases, with 8 bases remaining between them. The germline gives CDR1 SEHNR, CDR2 FQNEAQ (reference sequence). CDR3 length equals 13 residues. The chain uses TRBV7-9 and TRBJ1-4; D might be TRBD1 (5 bases). This TCR was sampled from a man aged 50 to 60 who had recovered from COVID-19. Sequencing input: peripheral blood. CDR3 sequence: CASSWGVNEKLFF. In nucleotides, the CDR3 is TGTGCCAGCAGCTGGGGCGTGAATGAAAAACTGTTTTTT.